This TCR beta chain was retrieved from a study of blood T cell repertoires in COVID-19 (dated by TCRdb to 2018 to 2021). Some background on the complete study: Samples from collaborators originated in the United States, Italy and Spain and spanned both the acute and convalescent phases of COVID-19. The repertoires were released in a freely available public database intended as a resource for research on the immune response to SARS-CoV-2. The samples were drawn from two sources: the first 160 participants of the ongoing ImmuneRACE study, and 1,000 to 1,500 subjects contributed by 6 global collaborators. A de-identified subject ID, COVID-19 status, age in years and sex were almost always included in the sample metadata. The prospective study material was composed of cDNA or gDNA derived from T cells, B-cell-depleted T cells, or PBMCs. Deeply sampled blood TCRbeta repertoires from subjects exposed to, actively infected with, or recovered from COVID-19 were included in the dataset. Where HLA class I and class II types were available, the types were taken from metadata supplied by the sample provider, not from assay-based typing. Results the study describes overall, beyond this receptor: How much clinical and demographic metadata was included differed by source and by participant, and the metadata was provided uncurated.

Reading from cysteine to phenylalanine, the CDR3 counts 15 amino acids. Just CDR3 DNA is preserved here, 45 bases in frame from base 1. Trimmed from V: 3 bases; trimmed from J: 6 bases; junction bases lacking a gene match: 7. The germline V gene sets CDR1 to KGHDR and CDR2 to SFDVKD. Each collaborating institution followed its own protocols to collect whole blood in K2EDTA tubes. For TCRbeta analysis, collaborators shipped samples in one of three forms: frozen whole blood, isolated PBMCs, or DNA extracted from either of those sample types. TCRbeta CDR3 regions were amplified from genomic DNA by means of the immunoSEQ Assay, a bias-controlled multiplex PCR. On the authors' methods: The number of nucleated cells in each sample was estimated from the amplification of reference gene primers within the assay. Sequence reads were collapsed and filtered to measure the absolute abundance of every unique TCRbeta CDR3 rearrangement. For each sample, productive Simpson clonality was calculated as the square root of Simpson's diversity index across productive rearrangements. TCRdb re-hosts the immuneACCESS table, in-frame sequences only. Its copies lack some clones; in the studies checked, an unresolved V gene accounts for under half of them, and the cause for the rest is not known. V, J and clone size are taken as reported in that table, and D and trimming were inferred from the DNA itself. The sample yields 180,000 or so clones; about 80% were counted once. 8.4% of the sample comes from the top ten.

As concerns this clone: The antigen this receptor binds is unknown. The record has no base qualities; no much larger clone is one base away.

The TCR originated in a woman between 70 and 85 years old with acute or convalescent COVID-19. Recombination linked TRBV24-1 to TRBJ2-1; TRBD2 lines up with 7 middle nucleotides. Sequencing was carried out using peripheral blood. The CDR3 region: CATSDAGRAGNEQFF. The base sequence is TGTGCCACCAGTGATGCGGGGAGGGCGGGCAATGAGCAGTTCTTC.